Below are 12 T cell receptor beta chains sequenced from a single sample in a study of cytomegalovirus exposure and HLA in healthy donors. The study ran its PCR with 60 Vbeta and 13 Jbeta primers. Profiling relied on immunoSEQ multiplex PCR, and the TCRdb table lists in-frame clones only, not all of them. Of more than 95,000 clones in the sample, 77% were seen once. Sequences were obtained from PBMCs. The receptors shown here come from a man over 45 in good health and CMV-seropositive.

J is TRBJ1-2 and V is TRBV10-3; 8 bases align to TRBD1. The CDR3 is made up of 12 amino acids. CDR1 and CDR2 from the germline V gene are ENHRY and SYGVKD. The junction had 6 bases not matched to a gene; V was cut back by 10 bases and J by 5 bases. Here the CDR3 DNA reads TGTGCCACCGCCGGGACAGGTTATGGCTACACCTTC. Its protein is CATAGTGYGYTF.

This rearrangement joins TRBV2 to TRBJ2-1; tentative D call: TRBD1 (5 bases). The V gene lost 6 bases and the J gene lost 7 bases, with 10 bases spanning the gap. The CDR3 consists of 12 residues. Germline V lookup: CDR1 SNHLY, CDR2 FYNNEI. The DNA of the CDR3 is TGTGCCAGCAGCATCGACAGAAATGAGCAGTTCTTC. Translated, it gives CASSIDRNEQFF.

The gene calls are TRBV5-1 and TRBJ2-7, with D uncertain. The CDR3 sequence is 15 residues long. Per germline, CDR1 SGHRS and CDR2 YFSETQ. Trimming pared 0 bases from V and 3 bases from J, leaving 13 bases between. CDR3 residues: CASSLGYGGSYEQYF. DNA for the CDR3: TGCGCCAGCAGCTTGGGTTACGGTGGTAGCTACGAGCAGTACTTC.

This chain links TRBV10-3 with TRBJ2-7; TRBD1 agrees at 7 bases. Losses at the gene ends were 4 bases for V and 2 bases for J; bases not matched to a gene: 2. The CDR3 covers 13 residues. The germline V gene has CDR1 ENHRY and CDR2 SYGVKD. In nucleotides, the CDR3 is TGTGCCATCAGTGGCCAGGGGGCCTACGAGCAGTACTTC. Translating it yields CAISGQGAYEQYF.

V gene TRBV19 combines with J gene TRBJ1-5, with TRBD1 matching over 8 bases. The germline CDR1 and CDR2 sequences are LNHDA and SQIVND (reference sequence). The CDR3 is 14 amino acids. J lost 9 bases, V lost 5 bases, and 9 bases had no gene match. CDR3 bases: TGTGCCAGTAGTCTAGGACAGGGTCAGCGGCCCCAGCATTTT. It specifies CASSLGQGQRPQHF.

This clone appeared a few times. The gene calls are TRBV15 and TRBJ1-4; tentative D call: TRBD1 (5 bases). CDR1 and CDR2 from the germline V gene are LNHNV and YYDKDF (reference sequence). Between the trimmed V and J ends, which lost 0 bases and 16 bases, there was a span of 12 bases. The CDR3 runs to 12 residues. The CDR3 loop reads CATSRDLDRRFF. CDR3 coding DNA: TGTGCCACCAGCAGAGACTTAGACAGACGGTTTTTT.

This chain links TRBV19 with TRBJ2-6; no firm D call. CDR3 length equals 14 residues. Trimming cost V 6 bases and J 2 bases, with 8 bases left between them. CDR1 and CDR2 (germline): LNHDA, SQIVND (reference sequence). The CDR3 region is CASSSSTGANVLTF. The DNA of the CDR3 is TGTGCCAGTAGCTCCAGTACTGGGGCCAACGTCCTGACTTTC.

V usage is TRBV4-1 and J usage is TRBJ2-5, with 10 bases that match TRBD1. Trimming removed 4 bases from V and 5 bases from J; junction bases left unmatched: 7. The germline V gene encodes CDR1 MGHRA and CDR2 YSYEKL. The CDR3 covers 15 residues. CDR3 nucleotide sequence: TGCGCCAGCAGCCCCGACAGGGGGCTTTTGGAGACCCAGTACTTC. Protein sequence: CASSPDRGLLETQYF.

This chain joins TRBV5-8 and TRBJ2-7; 8 bases map to TRBD1. V shed 0 bases, J shed 10 bases, and the junction held 12 bases outside the gene matches. The CDR3 loop spans 15 amino acids. Germline V gene lookup returns CDR1 SGHTS and CDR2 YDEGEE. The CDR3 DNA sequence: TGTGCCAGCAGCTTGGGGGGGACAGGCACTACAACCCAGTACTTC. It yields the protein CASSLGGTGTTTQYF.

This sequence joins TRBV5-1 and TRBJ1-2, with unresolved D. Germline CDR1 reads SGHRS; CDR2 reads YFSETQ. Trimming removed 0 bases from V and 8 bases from J, with 20 bases in between. The CDR3 spans 16 residues. Here the CDR3 DNA reads TGCGCCAGCAGCTTGGACGTTTACGGGATCAGTGGCGGCTACACCTTC. It yields the protein CASSLDVYGISGGYTF.

The rearrangement joins TRBV19 to TRBJ1-2; 8 nucleotides match TRBD1. Germline CDR1 reads LNHDA; CDR2 reads SQIVND (reference sequence). The junction had 9 bases not matched to a gene; V was cut back by 4 bases and J by 8 bases. The CDR3 is 14 amino acids. The CDR3 region has the DNA TGTGCCAGTAGTAACGAAGGACAGGGATGGGGCTACACCTTC. Amino acids: CASSNEGQGWGYTF.

In this sample, this clone turned up a few times. The CDR3 DNA reads as TGTGCCAGCAGTGAATTCAATGGCGGGATAGTCACCGGGGAGCTGTTTTTT. The encoded protein is CASSEFNGGIVTGELFF. The chain uses TRBV25-1 and TRBJ2-2; weak D call: TRBD2 (6 bases). The CDR3 length is 17 residues. V dropped 1 base and J dropped 4 bases, with 16 bases sitting between them. CDR1 is MGHDK and CDR2 is SYGVNS in the germline V gene.